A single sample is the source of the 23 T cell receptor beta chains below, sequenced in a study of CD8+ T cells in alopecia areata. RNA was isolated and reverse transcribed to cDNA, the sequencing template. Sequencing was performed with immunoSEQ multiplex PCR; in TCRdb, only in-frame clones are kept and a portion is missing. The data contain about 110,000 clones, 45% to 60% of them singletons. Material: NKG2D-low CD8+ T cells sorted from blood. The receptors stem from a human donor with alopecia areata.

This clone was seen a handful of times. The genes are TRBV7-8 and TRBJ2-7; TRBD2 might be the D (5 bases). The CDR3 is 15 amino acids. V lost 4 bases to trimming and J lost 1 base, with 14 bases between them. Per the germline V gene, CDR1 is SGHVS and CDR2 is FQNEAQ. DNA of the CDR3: TGTGCCAGCAGCTACGGGCCTCCGGGGTCCTACGAGCAGTACTTC. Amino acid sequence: CASSYGPPGSYEQYF.

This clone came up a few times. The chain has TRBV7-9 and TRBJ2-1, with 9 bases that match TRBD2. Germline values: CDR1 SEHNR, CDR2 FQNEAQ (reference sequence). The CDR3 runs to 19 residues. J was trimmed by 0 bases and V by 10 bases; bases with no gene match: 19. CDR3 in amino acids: CATSRLTSGSFSSYNEQFF. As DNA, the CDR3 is TGTGCCACCTCGAGACTGACTAGCGGCAGCTTCAGCTCCTACAATGAGCAGTTCTTC.

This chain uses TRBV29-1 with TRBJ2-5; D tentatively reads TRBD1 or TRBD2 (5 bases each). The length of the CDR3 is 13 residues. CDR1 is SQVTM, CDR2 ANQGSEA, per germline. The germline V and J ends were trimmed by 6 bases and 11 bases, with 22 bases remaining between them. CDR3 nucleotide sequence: TGCAGCGTGCTAGTCAGGCTAGTAGGGGAGCAGTACTTC. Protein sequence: CSVLVRLVGEQYF.

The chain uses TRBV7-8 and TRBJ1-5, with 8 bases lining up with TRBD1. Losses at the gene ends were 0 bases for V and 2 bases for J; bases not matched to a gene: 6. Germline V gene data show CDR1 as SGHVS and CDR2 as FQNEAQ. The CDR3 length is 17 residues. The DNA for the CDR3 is TGTGCCAGCAGCTTAGCTCAGGGGGCTTGGGGCAATCAGCCCCAGCATTTT. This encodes CASSLAQGAWGNQPQHF.

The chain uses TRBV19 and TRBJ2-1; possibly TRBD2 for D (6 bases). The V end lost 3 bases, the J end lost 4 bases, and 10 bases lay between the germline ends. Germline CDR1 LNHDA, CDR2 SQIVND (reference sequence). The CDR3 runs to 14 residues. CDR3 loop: CASSIGGSYNEQFF. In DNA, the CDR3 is TGTGCCAGTAGTATCGGGGGTTCGTACAATGAGCAGTTCTTC.

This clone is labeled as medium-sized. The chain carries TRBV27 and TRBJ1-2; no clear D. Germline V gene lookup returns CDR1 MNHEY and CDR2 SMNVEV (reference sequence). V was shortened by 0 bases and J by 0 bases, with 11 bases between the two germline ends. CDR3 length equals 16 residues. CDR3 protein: CASSLSVSTANYGYTF. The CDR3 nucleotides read TGTGCCAGCAGTTTATCGGTTAGCACAGCTAACTATGGCTACACCTTC.

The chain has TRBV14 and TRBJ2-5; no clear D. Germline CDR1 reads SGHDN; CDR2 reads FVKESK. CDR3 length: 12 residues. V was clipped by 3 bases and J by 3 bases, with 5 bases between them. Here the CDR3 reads CASSQTKETQYF. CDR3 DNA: TGTGCCAGCAGCCAGACAAAAGAGACCCAGTACTTC.

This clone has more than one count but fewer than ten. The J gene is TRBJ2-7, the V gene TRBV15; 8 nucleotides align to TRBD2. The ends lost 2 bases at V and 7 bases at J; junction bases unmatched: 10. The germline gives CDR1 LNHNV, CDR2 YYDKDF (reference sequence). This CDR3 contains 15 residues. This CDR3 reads CATSRSNREGREQYF. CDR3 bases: TGTGCCACCAGCAGATCAAACCGGGAGGGGCGAGAGCAGTACTTC.

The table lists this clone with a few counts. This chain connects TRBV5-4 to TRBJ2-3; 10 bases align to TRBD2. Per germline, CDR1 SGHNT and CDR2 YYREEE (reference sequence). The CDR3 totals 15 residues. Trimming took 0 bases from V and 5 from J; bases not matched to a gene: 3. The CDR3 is CASSLGTSGLDTQYF. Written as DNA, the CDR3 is TGTGCCAGCAGCTTGGGGACTAGCGGTCTAGATACGCAGTATTTT.

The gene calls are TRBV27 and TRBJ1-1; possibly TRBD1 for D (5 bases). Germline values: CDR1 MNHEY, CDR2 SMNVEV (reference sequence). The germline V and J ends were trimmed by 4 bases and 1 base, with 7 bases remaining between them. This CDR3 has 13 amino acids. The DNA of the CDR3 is TGTGCCAGCAGTTGGAGGGGGAACACTGAAGCTTTCTTT. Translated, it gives CASSWRGNTEAFF.

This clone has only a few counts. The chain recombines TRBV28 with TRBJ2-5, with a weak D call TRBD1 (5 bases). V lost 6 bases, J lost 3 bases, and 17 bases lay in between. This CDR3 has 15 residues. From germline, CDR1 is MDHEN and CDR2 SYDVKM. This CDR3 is CASSPAQTGEETQYF. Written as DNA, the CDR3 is TGTGCCAGCAGCCCAGCCCAAACAGGAGAAGAGACCCAGTACTTC.

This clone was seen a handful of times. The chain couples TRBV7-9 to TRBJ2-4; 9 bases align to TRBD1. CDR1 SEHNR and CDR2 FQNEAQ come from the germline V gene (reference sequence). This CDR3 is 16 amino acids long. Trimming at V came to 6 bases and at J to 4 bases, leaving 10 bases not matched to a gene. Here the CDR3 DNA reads TGTGCCAGCAGTCCTCGCGCCGGGACAGGGAAAAACATTCAGTACTTC. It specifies CASSPRAGTGKNIQYF.

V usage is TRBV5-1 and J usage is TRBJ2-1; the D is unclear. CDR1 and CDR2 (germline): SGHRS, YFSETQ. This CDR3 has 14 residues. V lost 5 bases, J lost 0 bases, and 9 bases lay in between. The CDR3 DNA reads TGCGCCAGCAGTCCTAGGGCCTCCTACAATGAGCAGTTCTTC. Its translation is CASSPRASYNEQFF.

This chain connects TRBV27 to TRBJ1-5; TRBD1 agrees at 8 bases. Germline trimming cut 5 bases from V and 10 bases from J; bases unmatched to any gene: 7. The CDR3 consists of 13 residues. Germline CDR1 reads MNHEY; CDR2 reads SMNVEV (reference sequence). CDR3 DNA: TGTGCCAGCAGTCCAGACAGGGGTCGACCCCAGCATTTT. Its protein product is CASSPDRGRPQHF.

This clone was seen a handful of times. The CDR3 protein is CASSEMGESQETQYF. CDR3 coding DNA: TGTGCCAGCAGCGAGATGGGGGAGAGCCAAGAGACCCAGTACTTC. V and J are TRBV25-1 and TRBJ2-5, with D possibly called TRBD1 or TRBD2 (5 bases each). V lost 6 bases, J lost 1 base, and 15 bases lay in between. CDR3 size: 15 residues. CDR1 and CDR2 (germline): MGHDK, SYGVNS.

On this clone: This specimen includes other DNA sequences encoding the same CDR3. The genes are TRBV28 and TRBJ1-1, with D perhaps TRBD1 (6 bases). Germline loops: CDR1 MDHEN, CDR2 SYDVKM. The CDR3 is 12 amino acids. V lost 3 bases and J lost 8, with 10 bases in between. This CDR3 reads CASSFSGTEAFF. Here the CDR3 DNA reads TGTGCCAGCAGTTTCTCGGGGACAGAAGCTTTCTTT. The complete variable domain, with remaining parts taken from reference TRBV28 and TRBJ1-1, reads DVKVTQSSRYLVKRTGEKVFLECVQDMDHENMFWYRQDPGLGLRLIYFSYDVKMKEKGDIPEGYSVSREKKERFSLILESASTNQTSMYLCASSFSGTEAFFGQGTRLTVV.

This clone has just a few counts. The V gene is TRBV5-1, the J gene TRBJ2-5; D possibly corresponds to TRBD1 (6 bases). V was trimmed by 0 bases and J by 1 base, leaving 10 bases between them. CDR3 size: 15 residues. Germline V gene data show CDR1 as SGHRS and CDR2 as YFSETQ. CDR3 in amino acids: CASSLEGGLQETQYF. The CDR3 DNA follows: TGCGCCAGCAGCTTGGAAGGGGGTCTCCAAGAGACCCAGTACTTC.

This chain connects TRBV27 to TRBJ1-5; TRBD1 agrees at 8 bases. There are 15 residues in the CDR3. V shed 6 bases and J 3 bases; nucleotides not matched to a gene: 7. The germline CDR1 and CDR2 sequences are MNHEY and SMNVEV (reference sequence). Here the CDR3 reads CASRVGTGSNQPQHF. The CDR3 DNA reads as TGTGCCAGCAGGGTCGGGACAGGTTCCAATCAGCCCCAGCATTTT.

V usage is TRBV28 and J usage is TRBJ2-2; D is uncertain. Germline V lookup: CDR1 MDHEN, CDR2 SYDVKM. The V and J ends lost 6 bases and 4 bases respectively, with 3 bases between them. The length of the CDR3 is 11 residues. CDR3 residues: CASSFTGELFF. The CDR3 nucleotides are TGTGCCAGCAGCTTCACCGGGGAGCTGTTTTTT.

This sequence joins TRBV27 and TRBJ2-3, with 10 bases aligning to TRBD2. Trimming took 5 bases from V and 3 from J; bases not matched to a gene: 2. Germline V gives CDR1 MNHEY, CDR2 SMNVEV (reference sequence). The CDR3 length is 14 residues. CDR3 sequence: CASSSGRGTDTQYF. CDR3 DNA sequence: TGTGCCAGCAGTAGCGGGAGGGGTACAGATACGCAGTATTTT.

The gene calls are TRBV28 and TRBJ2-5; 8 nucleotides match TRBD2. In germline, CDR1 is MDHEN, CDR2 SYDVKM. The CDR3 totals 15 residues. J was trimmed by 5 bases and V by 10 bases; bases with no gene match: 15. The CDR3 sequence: CATKRELVFGETQYF. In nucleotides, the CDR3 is TGTGCCACCAAGCGGGAGCTGGTTTTCGGGGAGACCCAGTACTTC.

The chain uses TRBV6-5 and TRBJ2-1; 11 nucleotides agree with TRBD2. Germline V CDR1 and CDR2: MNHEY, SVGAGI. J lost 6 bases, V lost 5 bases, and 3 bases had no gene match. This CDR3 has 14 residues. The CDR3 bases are TGTGCCAGCAGTGGGACTAGCGGATCCAATGAGCAGTTCTTC. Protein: CASSGTSGSNEQFF.

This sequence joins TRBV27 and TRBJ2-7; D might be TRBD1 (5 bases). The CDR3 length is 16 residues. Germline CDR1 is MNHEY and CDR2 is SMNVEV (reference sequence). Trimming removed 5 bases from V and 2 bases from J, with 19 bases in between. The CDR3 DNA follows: TGTGCCAGCAGTCCCCTCCTAAGGCAGGGAACCTACGAGCAGTACTTC. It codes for CASSPLLRQGTYEQYF.